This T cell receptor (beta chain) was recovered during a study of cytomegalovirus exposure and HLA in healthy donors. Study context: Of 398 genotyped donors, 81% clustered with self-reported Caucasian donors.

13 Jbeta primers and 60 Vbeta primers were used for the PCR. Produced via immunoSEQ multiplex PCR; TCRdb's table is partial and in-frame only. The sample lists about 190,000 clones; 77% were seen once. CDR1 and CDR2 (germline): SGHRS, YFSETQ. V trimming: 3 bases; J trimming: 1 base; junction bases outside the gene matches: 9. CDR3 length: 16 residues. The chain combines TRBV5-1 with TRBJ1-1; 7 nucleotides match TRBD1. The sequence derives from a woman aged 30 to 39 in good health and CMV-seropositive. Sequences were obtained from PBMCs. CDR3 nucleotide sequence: TGCGCCAGCAGCTCGGACGGACAGGACTGGAACACTGAAGCTTTCTTT. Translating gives CASSSDGQDWNTEAFF.